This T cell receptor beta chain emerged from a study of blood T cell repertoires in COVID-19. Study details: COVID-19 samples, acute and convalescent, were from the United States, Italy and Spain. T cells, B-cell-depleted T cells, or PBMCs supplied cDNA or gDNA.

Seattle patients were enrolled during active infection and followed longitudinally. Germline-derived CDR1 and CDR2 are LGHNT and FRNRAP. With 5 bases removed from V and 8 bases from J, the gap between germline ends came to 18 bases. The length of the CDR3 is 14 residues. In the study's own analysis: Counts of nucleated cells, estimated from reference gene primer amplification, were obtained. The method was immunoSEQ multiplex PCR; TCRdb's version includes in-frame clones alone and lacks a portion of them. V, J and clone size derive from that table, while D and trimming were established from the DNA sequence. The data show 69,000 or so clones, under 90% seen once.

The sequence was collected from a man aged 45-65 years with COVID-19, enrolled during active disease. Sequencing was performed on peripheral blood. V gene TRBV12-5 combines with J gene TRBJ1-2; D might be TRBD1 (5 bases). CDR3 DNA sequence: TGTGCTAGTGGTGCCCGAAACGGGGGATTCGGCTACACCTTC. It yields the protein CASGARNGGFGYTF.